The 11 T cell receptor beta chains presented below share a single source sample, sequenced in a study of radiation and T cells in renal cell carcinoma. This sample's time point: baseline pretreatment blood. Noted treatment: 15 Gy SBRT to primary tumor, nephrectomy 4 weeks later. The method was immunoSEQ multiplex PCR; TCRdb's version includes in-frame clones alone and lacks a portion of them. The sample consists of tens of thousands of clones, approximately 80% of them appearing once. The input for sequencing was blood, taken from a patient whose treatment included radiotherapy and nephrectomy. These receptors were collected from a man aged 55 to 69 with renal cell carcinoma.

The V gene is TRBV2, the J gene TRBJ1-5, with 8 bases that match TRBD1. CDR3 length equals 14 residues. CDR1 SNHLY and CDR2 FYNNEI come from the germline V gene. V trimming: 7 bases; J trimming: 1 base; junction bases outside the gene matches: 3. CDR3 loop: CASKDRVSNQPQHF. The CDR3 bases are TGTGCCAGCAAGGACAGGGTAAGCAATCAGCCCCAGCATTTT.

This clone is medium-sized in the sample. The rearrangement uses TRBV19 and TRBJ1-3; TRBD1 might be the D (5 bases). V shed 5 bases and J shed 3 bases, with 11 bases lying between them. Germline V lookup: CDR1 LNHDA, CDR2 SQIVND (reference sequence). The CDR3 extends over 14 amino acids. The chain's CDR3 is CASSGAGRGNTIYF. The CDR3 coding sequence is TGTGCCAGTAGTGGGGCAGGGCGTGGAAACACCATATATTTT.

With respect to this clone: The sample contains more than one DNA sequence encoding this CDR3. This chain uses TRBV7-2 with TRBJ2-7; 7 nucleotides agree with TRBD2. This CDR3 is 18 amino acids long. The V and J ends lost 7 bases and 2 bases, in that order; junction bases with no gene match: 20. The germline gives CDR1 SGHTA, CDR2 FQGNSA. CDR3 residues: CASISFLKGASGAYEQYF. As DNA, the CDR3 is TGTGCCAGCATTTCTTTCCTCAAAGGGGCTAGCGGAGCCTACGAGCAGTACTTC.

The genes are TRBV18 and TRBJ2-5; D not certain. Germline CDR1 KGHSH, CDR2 LQKENI. There are 14 residues in the CDR3. V lost 2 bases and J lost 1, with 8 bases in between. As DNA, the CDR3 is TGTGCCAGCTCACCAATGATTCTCCAAGAGACCCAGTACTTC. The encoded protein is CASSPMILQETQYF.

The chain carries TRBV9 and TRBJ2-1; D not certain. The V end lost 3 bases, the J end lost 8 bases, and 12 bases lay between the germline ends. CDR1 SGDLS and CDR2 YYNGEE come from the germline V gene. The CDR3 has 13 amino acids. The CDR3 DNA reads as TGTGCCAGCAGCGCCTCCCGTCCCGATGAGCAGTTCTTC. This codes for CASSASRPDEQFF.

In this sample, this clone turned up a few times. This chain uses TRBV27 with TRBJ2-7, with 7 bases fitting TRBD1. The CDR3 length is 15 residues. Unmatched junction bases numbered 8, after V lost 6 bases and J lost 0 bases. Germline V gives CDR1 MNHEY, CDR2 SMNVEV (reference sequence). CDR3 in DNA: TGTGCCAGCAGACCTACGGGACAGAGCTCCTACGAGCAGTACTTC. Its translation is CASRPTGQSSYEQYF.

The sample holds one count of this clone. The chain carries TRBV5-1 and TRBJ1-1; D might be TRBD1 (5 bases). The CDR3 is 14 amino acids. V gave up 3 bases and J gave up 5 bases, with 14 bases separating them. CDR1 is SGHRS and CDR2 is YFSETQ in the germline V gene. The CDR3 region is CASSSGLMDTEAFF. The CDR3 DNA reads as TGCGCCAGCAGCTCAGGGTTAATGGATACTGAAGCTTTCTTT.

This chain uses TRBV6-6 with TRBJ1-5; D remains unclear. The CDR3 totals 12 residues. The V gene's germline CDR1 is MNHNY and CDR2 SVGAGI (reference sequence). The V end was cut by 4 bases, the J end by 2 bases, with 3 bases between. CDR3 amino acids: CASSSRNQPQHF. DNA for the CDR3: TGTGCCAGCAGTTCGCGCAATCAGCCCCAGCATTTT.

The chain has TRBV6-6 and TRBJ2-7, with 11 bases lining up with TRBD2. Looked up from germline, CDR1 is MNHNY and CDR2 is SVGAGI (reference sequence). There are 15 residues in the CDR3. The trim removed 7 bases at V and 1 base at J, leaving 6 bases unmatched. The CDR3, as DNA: TGTGCCAGCAACCAACGACTAGCGGGATCCTACGAGCAGTACTTC. Translating gives CASNQRLAGSYEQYF.

The V gene is TRBV11-3, the J gene TRBJ2-1, with D perhaps matching TRBD1 or TRBD2 (5 bases each). Germline CDR1 SGHNT, CDR2 YENEEA. The germline V and J ends were trimmed by 5 bases and 0 bases, with 14 bases remaining between them. The CDR3 contains 16 residues. CDR3 in amino acids: CASSLGTANSYNEQFF. The CDR3 DNA is TGTGCCAGCAGCCTTGGGACGGCTAACTCCTACAATGAGCAGTTCTTC.

This chain uses TRBV7-2 with TRBJ2-4, with D possibly matching TRBD2 (5 bases). Trimming took off 3 bases at V and 1 base at J, with 10 bases between the two ends. The CDR3 spans 15 residues. Germline loops: CDR1 SGHTA, CDR2 FQGNSA. The chain's CDR3 is CASSFGELAKNIQYF. The DNA of the CDR3 is TGTGCCAGCAGCTTTGGGGAGTTGGCCAAAAACATTCAGTACTTC.